This T cell receptor (beta chain) derives from a study of T cell repertoires in cytomegalovirus infection. In the study overall: It can be stated that public TCR beta signatures indicated CMV infection as well as a matching HLA type. Findings of the study overall: Cumulated frequencies of public TCR beta families served to identify carriers of CMV plus the relevant HLA.

TCRdb ran MiXCR on the reads and lists one entry per CDR3 protein. The sample has about 740,000 distinct CDR3 sequences; 30% to 35% are singletons. V was trimmed by 5 bases and J by 0 bases, leaving 14 bases between them. The CDR3 is made up of 15 amino acids. Germline V gives CDR1 SGHTA, CDR2 FQGNSA. This clonotype occurred a few times. Its antigen is currently unknown. This sequence originates from a human donor in good health (CMV status not recorded). Some clones in this sample may be carry-over from other donors' samples. This sequence joins TRBV7-2 and TRBJ2-7; D is ambiguous. Sequences were derived from cultured PBMCs, sampled from culture after CMV antigen stimulation. The CDR3 reads CASSQIFRGSYEQYF. The CDR3 DNA is TGTGCCAGCAGCCAGATCTTTAGAGGCTCCTACGAGCAGTACTTC.